This entry lists 18 T cell receptor beta chains sequenced from one sample in a study of cytomegalovirus exposure and HLA in healthy donors (dated by TCRdb to 2017 to 2019). To prepare the library, the immunoSEQ multiplex PCR assay was applied. For the multiplex PCR, a mixture combining 60 forward primers for TCR Vbeta segments and 13 reverse primers for TCR Jbeta segments was used. As stored in TCRdb, this immuneACCESS dataset retains in-frame rearrangements with V and J assigned. A fraction of the clones does not appear; measured against another copy, unresolved V genes explain less than half of the discrepancy, and the remainder lacks a known reason. The sample table lists under 200,000 clones, more than 65% of them with a count of one. Less than 3.5% of the sample rests with the top ten. Sequencing was done on a sample of PBMCs. These TCRs come from a woman between 40 and 55 years old in good health and CMV-seropositive.

The chain carries TRBV12-5 and TRBJ1-4; D may be TRBD1 (5 bases). The CDR3 runs to 16 residues. Trimming removed 0 bases from V and 0 bases from J, with 8 bases in between. Per germline, CDR1 LGHNT and CDR2 FRNRAP. The CDR3 coding sequence is TGTGCTAGTGGTTTGGTCCCGACAGCAACTAATGAAAAACTGTTTTTT. Encoded protein: CASGLVPTATNEKLFF.

V gene TRBV19 combines with J gene TRBJ2-3; 7 bases match TRBD1. The CDR3 extends over 13 amino acids. Germline V CDR1 and CDR2: LNHDA, SQIVND (reference sequence). J was trimmed by 4 bases and V by 11 bases; bases with no gene match: 9. The CDR3 nucleotides read TGTGCCGTCGAGGGGGCCGCGGCAGATACGCAGTATTTT. It translates to CAVEGAAADTQYF. Combining the CDR3 with reference TRBV19 and TRBJ2-3 gives the whole variable domain DGGITQSPKYLFRKEGQNVTLSCEQNLNHDAMYWYRQDPGQGLRLIYYSQIVNDFQKGDIAEGYSVSREKKESFPLTVTSAQKNPTAFYLCAVEGAAADTQYFGPGTRLTVL.

The chain employs TRBV27 and TRBJ1-6; D unresolved. This CDR3 region has 16 residues. CDR1 and CDR2 from the germline V gene are MNHEY and SMNVEV (reference sequence). Trimming stripped 5 bases from V and 10 bases from J, with 21 bases between. The CDR3 here is CASSNQQTLRRSPLHF. In DNA form, the CDR3 reads TGTGCCAGCAGTAACCAGCAGACGCTAAGGAGGTCACCCCTCCACTTT.

This clone is a singleton in its sample. The chain combines TRBV5-1 with TRBJ2-5, with 7 positions matching TRBD2. Losses at the gene ends were 0 bases for V and 4 bases for J; bases not matched to a gene: 6. The CDR3 has 15 amino acids. Germline V gives CDR1 SGHRS, CDR2 YFSETQ. CDR3 in DNA: TGCGCCAGCAGCTTGGTTGCGGGGGAGGCAGAGACCCAGTACTTC. As protein: CASSLVAGEAETQYF.

CDR3 DNA sequence: TGCGCCAGCAGCCAGAGCCGGGACAGAGCCTACGAGCAGTACTTC. Protein: CASSQSRDRAYEQYF. The chain joins TRBV4-1 to TRBJ2-7; 7 positions match TRBD1. This CDR3 spans 15 amino acids. CDR1 is MGHRA, CDR2 YSYEKL, per germline. V was pared by 3 bases and J by 2 bases, with 7 bases of the junction left unmatched.

The chain employs TRBV7-2 and TRBJ1-1; TRBD1 is a possible D gene (6 bases). This CDR3 contains 15 residues. Trimming stripped 5 bases from V and 1 base from J, with 14 bases between. Germline V lookup: CDR1 SGHTA, CDR2 FQGNSA. CDR3 DNA sequence: TGTGCCAGCAGCCCTAAGGGGGGGTGGAACACTGAAGCTTTCTTT. It translates to CASSPKGGWNTEAFF. The variable domain in full, with the rest retrieved from reference TRBV7-2 and TRBJ1-1, is GAGVSQSPSNKVTEKGKDVELRCDPISGHTALYWYRQSLGQGLEFLIYFQGNSAPDKSGLPSDRFSAERTGGSVSTLTIQRTQQEDSAVYLCASSPKGGWNTEAFFGQGTRLTVV.

The genes are TRBV4-1 and TRBJ2-2; 9 nucleotides agree with TRBD1. The CDR3 sequence is 15 residues long. Germline assignment: CDR1 MGHRA and CDR2 YSYEKL. V lost 1 base and J lost 3; bases outside the gene matches: 0. The CDR3 loop reads CASSQGDRDTGELFF. DNA for the CDR3: TGCGCCAGCAGCCAAGGGGACAGGGACACCGGGGAGCTGTTTTTT.

The rearrangement links TRBV19 to TRBJ1-1, with D possibly TRBD1 on 6 matching bases. V was cut by 3 bases and J by 6 bases, with 11 bases left in between. The CDR3 is made up of 13 amino acids. CDR1 is LNHDA, CDR2 SQIVND, per germline (reference sequence). The CDR3 loop is CASSMTGSAEAFF. CDR3 nucleotide sequence: TGTGCCAGTAGTATGACAGGCTCAGCTGAAGCTTTCTTT.

This clone was seen more than once but under ten times. This chain uses TRBV5-1 with TRBJ2-5, with D perhaps TRBD1 (5 bases). Germline values: CDR1 SGHRS, CDR2 YFSETQ. V was pared by 0 bases and J by 1 base, with 7 bases between. The CDR3 is made up of 14 amino acids. The CDR3 protein is CASSLGQRQETQYF. Written as DNA, the CDR3 is TGCGCCAGCAGCTTGGGACAGCGCCAAGAGACCCAGTACTTC.

V and J are TRBV4-3 and TRBJ1-1; D ambiguous. This CDR3 contains 15 residues. Germline V gene data show CDR1 as LGHNA and CDR2 as YSLEER. V was shortened by 4 bases and J by 5 bases, with 17 bases between the two germline ends. This chain's CDR3 is CASSPTVGRGTEAFF. CDR3 sequence (DNA): TGCGCCAGCAGCCCGACGGTGGGGAGAGGGACTGAAGCTTTCTTT.

The V call is TRBV9, the J call TRBJ2-5; D remains ambiguous. The CDR3 has 13 residues. CDR1 SGDLS and CDR2 YYNGEE come from the germline V gene. The V end lost 1 base, the J end lost 5 bases, and 9 bases lay between the germline ends. In nucleotides, the CDR3 is TGTGCCAGCAGCGTATCCTTCCGTGAGACCCAGTACTTC. Translating gives CASSVSFRETQYF.

The chain employs TRBV2 and TRBJ1-1; TRBD1 is a possible D gene (5 bases). Per germline, CDR1 SNHLY and CDR2 FYNNEI. CDR3 length: 13 amino acids. With 6 bases removed from V and 1 base from J, the gap between germline ends came to 9 bases. The CDR3 is CASRDNPNTEAFF. In DNA form, the CDR3 reads TGTGCCAGCAGGGACAATCCGAACACTGAAGCTTTCTTT.

V gene TRBV29-1 combines with J gene TRBJ2-7; perhaps TRBD2 as D (6 bases). Trimming cost V 6 bases and J 5 bases, with 20 bases left between them. The CDR3 contains 14 residues. CDR1 is SQVTM and CDR2 is ANQGSEA in the germline V gene. The CDR3 sequence: CSVARDSTLHEQYF. The CDR3 DNA follows: TGCAGCGTCGCCCGGGACTCGACTCTCCACGAGCAGTACTTC.

This chain connects TRBV7-2 to TRBJ2-3, with TRBD2 matching over 8 bases. Germline-derived CDR1 and CDR2 are SGHTA and FQGNSA. J lost 6 bases, V lost 1 base, and 12 bases had no gene match. The CDR3 loop spans 17 amino acids. The CDR3 loop is CASSLGGLRGVSDTQYF. DNA for the CDR3: TGTGCCAGCAGCTTAGGAGGGTTGCGGGGGGTCTCGGATACGCAGTATTTT.

The chain carries TRBV4-3 and TRBJ2-2; 9 bases are shared with TRBD1. Germline V CDR1 and CDR2: LGHNA, YSLEER. Germline trimming cut 4 bases from V and 6 bases from J; bases unmatched to any gene: 6. The CDR3 has 15 amino acids. CDR3 nucleotides: TGCGCCAGCAGCCCGGGACAGGGCATCTCCGGGGAGCTGTTTTTT. This encodes CASSPGQGISGELFF.

The rearrangement joins TRBV7-9 to TRBJ1-1; weak D call: TRBD1 (6 bases). The CDR3 totals 12 residues. V was trimmed by 5 bases and J by 4 bases, leaving 8 bases between them. Germline V lookup: CDR1 SEHNR, CDR2 FQNEAQ (reference sequence). The CDR3 is CASSLDSTEAFF. The CDR3 bases are TGTGCCAGCAGCCTGGACAGCACTGAAGCTTTCTTT.

This clone has just one count. This chain joins TRBV4-3 and TRBJ2-7, with TRBD2 as a possible D gene (5 bases). The CDR3 sequence is 16 residues long. The V end lost 0 bases, the J end lost 2 bases, and 14 bases lay between the germline ends. Germline V CDR1 and CDR2: LGHNA, YSLEER. CDR3 sequence (DNA): TGCGCCAGCAGCCAAGATCCGAGCGGATACACCTACGAGCAGTACTTC. It yields the protein CASSQDPSGYTYEQYF.

Only a few counts were recorded for this clone. The chain has TRBV5-6 and TRBJ2-5; D is unresolved. The V end was cut by 4 bases, the J end by 2 bases, with 9 bases between. The CDR3 loop spans 13 amino acids. Germline V lookup: CDR1 SGHDT, CDR2 YYEEEE. This chain's CDR3 is CASSAIVQETQYF. CDR3 in DNA: TGTGCCAGCAGCGCCATAGTGCAAGAGACCCAGTACTTC.